This T cell receptor (beta chain) comes out of a study of blood T cell repertoires in COVID-19. The CDR3 is 14 residues long. After removal of 7 bases from V and 5 bases from J, the junction contained 7 bases not matched to a gene. The V gene's germline CDR1 is KGHDR and CDR2 SFDVKD. Authors' processing steps: Using reference gene primer amplification, nucleated cell counts were estimated. Here immunoSEQ multiplex PCR was the method, and the copy in TCRdb shows in-frame clones only, minus some. The V and J calls and the clone size are those of that table, but D and trimming were determined from the DNA. The repertoire holds roughly 450,000 clones, with about 92% as singletons.

The TCR originated in a man aged 18-30 years who had recovered from COVID-19. The specimen sequenced was PBMCs or T cells enriched from blood (not recorded which). The rearrangement uses TRBV24-1 and TRBJ2-3; 8 positions match TRBD2. CDR3 coding DNA: TGTGCCACCAGCGGGAGGGCCAATAGAGATACGCAGTATTTT. This translates into CATSGRANRDTQYF.